These 11 T cell receptor beta chains originate from one sample sequenced in a study of metastatic and nonmetastatic thyroid tumors. Using MiXCR, TCRdb reanalyzed the PCR reads. The sample includes 14,000 or so clones, 23% of them seen just once. Every patient underwent thyroid surgery untreated. Sample: blood. These receptors were taken from a female donor with papillary thyroid cancer or a benign thyroid nodule (not recorded which). Some clones in this sample may be carry-over from other donors' samples.

Within the sample, this clone is medium-sized. This chain links TRBV28 with TRBJ2-7, with D tentatively TRBD1 (6 bases). The CDR3 is made up of 15 amino acids. Deletions cut 4 bases from V and 0 bases from J, with 13 bases between. From germline, CDR1 is MDHEN and CDR2 SYDVKM. The CDR3 DNA is TGTGCCAGCAGTTCAGGGGCGGCGATCTCCTACGAGCAGTACTTC. This sequence encodes CASSSGAAISYEQYF. Variable domain in full (rest from reference TRBV28 and TRBJ2-7): DVKVTQSSRYLVKRTGEKVFLECVQDMDHENMFWYRQDPGLGLRLIYFSYDVKMKEKGDIPEGYSVSREKKERFSLILESASTNQTSMYLCASSSGAAISYEQYFGPGTRLTVT.

The table lists this clone with many counts. The chain combines TRBV29-1 with TRBJ1-3; no clear D. The CDR3 is made up of 12 amino acids. Germline CDR1 is SQVTM and CDR2 is ANQGSEA. Trimming stripped 8 bases from V and 7 bases from J, with 15 bases between. DNA of the CDR3: TGCAGCTTTTCGATCGGAGGGAACACCATATATTTT. Translated, it gives CSFSIGGNTIYF.

V gene TRBV11-2 combines with J gene TRBJ2-7; 12 nucleotides match TRBD2. Losses at the gene ends were 4 bases for V and 0 bases for J; bases not matched to a gene: 1. This CDR3 is 15 amino acids long. Germline V gives CDR1 SGHAT, CDR2 FQNNGV. This CDR3 reads CASSWTSGVSYEQYF. CDR3 nucleotide sequence: TGTGCCAGCAGCTGGACTAGCGGGGTCTCCTACGAGCAGTACTTC.

This clone was seen more than once but under ten times. This sequence joins TRBV6-1 and TRBJ2-7; D is undetermined. V was shortened by 4 bases and J by 5 bases, with 3 bases between the two germline ends. CDR1 MNHNS and CDR2 SASEGT come from the germline V gene. The CDR3 is 10 residues long. CDR3 nucleotides: TGTGCCAGCAGTGGGAACGAGCAGTACTTC. It translates to CASSGNEQYF.

The chain is built from TRBV30 and TRBJ1-3; 8 bases line up with TRBD1. The CDR3 length is 17 residues. Germline lookup yields CDR1 GTSNPN and CDR2 SVGIG (reference sequence). V trimming: 0 bases; J trimming: 3 bases; junction bases outside the gene matches: 10. The CDR3 protein is CAWSVGHGTGSGNTIYF. Written as DNA, the CDR3 is TGTGCCTGGAGTGTAGGTCACGGGACAGGTAGTGGAAACACCATATATTTT.

In its sample, this clone was seen many times. The chain is built from TRBV28 and TRBJ1-5, with D tentatively TRBD1 (5 bases). The germline V gene encodes CDR1 MDHEN and CDR2 SYDVKM. V lost 6 bases to trimming and J lost 8 bases, with 17 bases between them. This CDR3 has 14 residues. CDR3: CASSRDPLREPQHF. The CDR3, as DNA: TGTGCCAGCAGCAGGGACCCTCTGAGGGAGCCCCAGCATTTT.

Many counts were recorded for this clone. This chain joins TRBV20-1 and TRBJ1-4; 8 bases match TRBD1. This CDR3 is built from 12 residues. V was clipped by 5 bases and J by 8 bases; unmatched bases: 4. Germline values: CDR1 DFQATT, CDR2 SNEGSKA (reference sequence). The CDR3 protein is CSAENRGEKLFF. CDR3 sequence (DNA): TGCAGTGCTGAAAACAGGGGGGAAAAACTGTTTTTT.

The genes are TRBV11-3 and TRBJ2-7; D is undetermined. Trimming left V 6 bases short and J 1 base short, with 10 bases between. CDR1 and CDR2 (germline): SGHNT, YENEEA. The CDR3 runs 13 residues. Here the CDR3 DNA reads TGTGCCAGCAGGGGTGAGGCTTCCTACGAGCAGTACTTC. Its translation is CASRGEASYEQYF.

This clone counts as medium-sized (0.01 to 0.1%). The gene calls are TRBV25-1 and TRBJ2-2, with D tentatively TRBD1 (6 bases). With 5 bases removed from V and 9 bases from J, the gap between germline ends came to 10 bases. Germline assignment: CDR1 MGHDK and CDR2 SYGVNS. CDR3 length: 12 amino acids. CDR3 nucleotide sequence: TGTGCCAGCAGTCGCCGGGACAGGGAGCTGTTTTTT. Translating gives CASSRRDRELFF.

Relative to its sample, this clone is medium-sized. The V gene is TRBV28, the J gene TRBJ2-1, with D tentatively TRBD2 (6 bases). V was trimmed by 6 bases and J by 5 bases, leaving 20 bases between them. The CDR3 covers 16 residues. Germline values: CDR1 MDHEN, CDR2 SYDVKM. The CDR3 DNA reads as TGTGCCAGCAGAGAAACTAGCTACCTCCGGGACAATGAGCAGTTCTTC. Its translation: CASRETSYLRDNEQFF. The variable domain in full, completed from reference TRBV28 and TRBJ2-1, reads DVKVTQSSRYLVKRTGEKVFLECVQDMDHENMFWYRQDPGLGLRLIYFSYDVKMKEKGDIPEGYSVSREKKERFSLILESASTNQTSMYLCASRETSYLRDNEQFFGPGTRLTVL.

At least ten counts were recorded for this clone. This same CDR3 is encoded by further DNA sequences in the sample. This chain uses TRBV7-9 with TRBJ1-4; D possibly corresponds to TRBD1 (5 bases). Per the germline V gene, CDR1 is SEHNR and CDR2 is FQNEAQ (reference sequence). Trimming shortened V by 6 bases and J by 5 bases, and 16 bases separated the two germline ends. This CDR3 is 15 amino acids long. CDR3 residues: CASSTGQANNEKLFF. As DNA, the CDR3 is TGTGCCAGCAGTACAGGACAAGCAAACAATGAAAAACTGTTTTTT. The entire variable domain, with the rest obtained from reference TRBV7-9 and TRBJ1-4, is as follows: DTGVSQNPRHKITKRGQNVTFRCDPISEHNRLYWYRQTLGQGPEFLTYFQNEAQLEKSRLLSDRFSAERPKGSFSTLEIQRTEQGDSAMYLCASSTGQANNEKLFFGSGTQLSVL.